This record concerns one T cell receptor (beta chain) sequence. The target antigen is unknown. The data stem from a study of vaccination effects on CD4 cells after COVID-19. Study-wide findings and caveats: The study dataset contains few convalescent patients and includes no early post-infection timepoints.

Germline V gene data show CDR1 as LNHDA and CDR2 as SQIVND (reference sequence). This CDR3 has 14 amino acids. Trimming left V 1 base short and J 2 bases short, with 6 bases between. Profiling relied on immunoSEQ multiplex PCR, and the TCRdb table lists in-frame clones only, not all of them. The table shows roughly 60,000 clones, with roughly two thirds occurring only once. Ahead of sequencing, the ViraFEST assay grew antigen-specific CD4+ T cells using viral peptide pools. Culture lasted roughly eleven days before CD4+ T cell isolation. Vaccine recipients, nucleocapsid antibody negative, had no prior SARS-CoV-2 infection. A few million PBMC were placed in each well, which was supplemented with approximately 9.2 IU/ml IL-2 and roughly 9 ug/ml peptides.

Sequencing was performed on CD4+ T cells from PBMCs cultured with SARS-CoV-2 spike peptides, taken before COVID-19 vaccination. This sequence joins TRBV19 and TRBJ2-1; no clear D gene. This receptor was taken from a human donor who received a COVID-19 vaccine. The CDR3 DNA reads TGTGCCAGTAGTATAGGACTGACCTACAATGAGCAGTTCTTC. Protein product: CASSIGLTYNEQFF.